The 11 T cell receptor beta chains reported below all come from one sample, sequenced in a study of blood T cell repertoires in COVID-19. Assay used: immunoSEQ multiplex PCR; TCRdb lists only in-frame clones, some missing. The profile shows a few hundred thousand clones, roughly 85% of them singletons. Sequenced input: PBMCs or T cells enriched from blood (not recorded which). These receptors all come from a middle-aged man who had been exposed to COVID-19.

This rearrangement joins TRBV27 to TRBJ1-2; D gene unclear. With 3 bases removed from V and 5 bases from J, the gap between germline ends came to 10 bases. CDR1 is MNHEY and CDR2 is SMNVEV in the germline V gene (reference sequence). CDR3 length: 13 amino acids. CDR3 region: CASSFGQQYGYTF. CDR3 in DNA: TGTGCCAGCAGTTTTGGGCAGCAGTATGGCTACACCTTC.

J is TRBJ2-3 and V is TRBV4-2, with D tentatively TRBD1 (6 bases). CDR3 length: 16 residues. The germline V gene encodes CDR1 LGHNA and CDR2 YNFKEQ. V was shortened by 1 base and J by 6 bases, with 17 bases between the two germline ends. The CDR3 loop is CASSQGQGPQADTQYF. In DNA form, the CDR3 reads TGTGCCAGCAGCCAAGGCCAGGGGCCGCAGGCGGATACGCAGTATTTT.

The gene calls are TRBV5-1 and TRBJ2-2; 8 bases align to TRBD1. The CDR3 has 14 amino acids. Germline V gene data show CDR1 as SGHRS and CDR2 as YFSETQ. Trimming took 7 bases from V and 1 from J; bases not matched to a gene: 3. The CDR3 sequence is CASSGGGNTGELFF. Here the CDR3 DNA reads TGCGCCAGCTCAGGGGGCGGGAACACCGGGGAGCTGTTTTTT.

This chain connects TRBV18 to TRBJ2-3, with TRBD2 matching over 8 bases. CDR1 is KGHSH and CDR2 is LQKENI in the germline V gene. This CDR3 comprises 17 residues. The V segment lost 3 bases and the J segment 1 base; nucleotides outside the gene matches: 9. CDR3 region: CASSPSGGRAGTDTQYF. CDR3 DNA sequence: TGTGCCAGCTCACCGAGCGGGGGTAGAGCTGGCACAGATACGCAGTATTTT.

The J gene is TRBJ1-3, the V gene TRBV7-8; D remains unclear. CDR1 SGHVS and CDR2 FQNEAQ come from the germline V gene. The V end was cut by 5 bases, the J end by 0 bases, with 8 bases between. The CDR3 extends over 14 amino acids. This CDR3 reads CASSPGFSGNTIYF. For the CDR3, the DNA is TGTGCCAGCAGCCCGGGATTCTCTGGAAACACCATATATTTT. The entire variable domain, with the rest obtained from reference TRBV7-8 and TRBJ1-3, is as follows: GAGVSQSPRYKVAKRGQDVALRCDPISGHVSLFWYQQALGQGPEFLTYFQNEAQLDKSGLPSDRFFAERPEGSVSTLKIQRTQQEDSAVYLCASSPGFSGNTIYFGEGSWLTVV.

The chain joins TRBV7-8 to TRBJ2-5; D ambiguous. The CDR3 is 15 residues long. Trimming left V 0 bases short and J 9 bases short, with 17 bases between. Per germline, CDR1 SGHVS and CDR2 FQNEAQ. As DNA, the CDR3 is TGTGCCAGCAGCTTAGCCCCCCGAGTGGTAGGAGCCCAGTACTTC. Its translation: CASSLAPRVVGAQYF.

In this sample, this clone turned up a few times. The chain couples TRBV11-3 to TRBJ2-7, with 9 nucleotides matching TRBD1. Germline loops: CDR1 SGHNT, CDR2 YENEEA. V lost 5 bases to trimming and J lost 5 bases; unmatched junction nucleotides: 10. This CDR3 comprises 15 residues. This CDR3 reads CASSRGTGTFDEQYF. As DNA, the CDR3 is TGTGCCAGCAGCCGCGGGACAGGGACGTTCGACGAGCAGTACTTC.

The chain employs TRBV18 and TRBJ2-5; 9 bases align to TRBD2. This CDR3 has 11 amino acids. Germline V gene lookup returns CDR1 KGHSH and CDR2 LQKENI. V lost 4 bases and J lost 9; bases outside the gene matches: 0. The CDR3 coding sequence is TGTGCCAGCTCACAGCGGGAGGCCCAGTACTTC. It yields the protein CASSQREAQYF.

This sequence joins TRBV3-1 (or the pseudogene TRBV3-2) and TRBJ2-5; 9 bases map to TRBD2. The CDR3 covers 15 residues. Per the germline V gene, CDR1 is LGHDT and CDR2 is YNNKEL (reference sequence). V lost 1 base to trimming and J lost 1 base; unmatched junction nucleotides: 1. DNA of the CDR3: TGTGCCAGCAGCCAAGGACTAGCGGTCCAAGAGACCCAGTACTTC. Amino acid sequence: CASSQGLAVQETQYF.

The V gene is TRBV11-3, the J gene TRBJ2-3; D gene unclear. Trimming left V 0 bases short and J 0 bases short, with 22 bases between. This CDR3 comprises 20 residues. The germline V gene encodes CDR1 SGHNT and CDR2 YENEEA. CDR3 nucleotide sequence: TGTGCCAGCAGCTTAGATCTTAGCTGGAGAGCCAAGCCTAGCACAGATACGCAGTATTTT. Encoded protein: CASSLDLSWRAKPSTDTQYF.

The rearrangement uses TRBV11-2 and TRBJ2-7, with TRBD2 matching over 8 bases. Germline V lookup: CDR1 SGHAT, CDR2 FQNNGV. The trim removed 2 bases at V and 7 bases at J, leaving 19 bases unmatched. CDR3 size: 18 residues. The CDR3 sequence: CASSLNPFLAGGRREQYF. The CDR3 nucleotides read TGTGCCAGCAGCTTAAACCCCTTTCTCGCGGGAGGAAGGCGGGAGCAGTACTTC.